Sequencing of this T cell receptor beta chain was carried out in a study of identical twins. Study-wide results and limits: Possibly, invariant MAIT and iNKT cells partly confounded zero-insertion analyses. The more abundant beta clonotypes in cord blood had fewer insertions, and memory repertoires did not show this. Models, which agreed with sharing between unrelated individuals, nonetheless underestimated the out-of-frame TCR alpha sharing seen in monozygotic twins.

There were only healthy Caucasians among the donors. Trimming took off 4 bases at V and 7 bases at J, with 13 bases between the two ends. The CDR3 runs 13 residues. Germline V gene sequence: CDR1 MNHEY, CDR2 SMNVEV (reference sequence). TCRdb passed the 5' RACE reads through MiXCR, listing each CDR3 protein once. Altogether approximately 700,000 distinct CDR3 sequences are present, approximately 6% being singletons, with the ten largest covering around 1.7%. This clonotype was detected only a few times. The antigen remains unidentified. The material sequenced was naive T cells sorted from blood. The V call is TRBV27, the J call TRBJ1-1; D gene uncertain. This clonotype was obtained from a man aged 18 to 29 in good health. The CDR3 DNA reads TGTGCCAGCAGTTCCTGGCGGGCATTTGAAGCTTTCTTT. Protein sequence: CASSSWRAFEAFF.